This T cell receptor (beta chain) derives from a study of identical twins. Study results and limitations: Among beta out-of-frame sequences, excess sharing between twins appeared weaker. Findings depended on cross-sectional statistics rather than tracking the same donors.

Healthy Caucasians, and only they, were the donors. TCRdb used MiXCR to reprocess the 5' RACE reads, holding one entry per CDR3 protein. The sample contains a few hundred thousand distinct CDR3 sequences, more than 9% of which appear only once. This clonotype was detected only a few times. Antigen: not known. Per the germline V gene, CDR1 is MDHEN and CDR2 is SYDVKM. The V and J ends lost 3 bases and 5 bases, in that order; junction bases with no gene match: 12. The CDR3 is made up of 16 amino acids. The sequence derives from a man in his fifties or sixties in good health. V and J are TRBV28 and TRBJ1-1, with 7 bases identical to TRBD1. Source material: memory T cells sorted from blood. Here the CDR3 reads CASSLAAAGGTTEAFF. CDR3 DNA: TGTGCCAGCAGTTTGGCCGCGGCAGGGGGTACGACTGAAGCTTTCTTT.